This T cell receptor (beta chain) was captured in a study of blood T cells in healthy people across ages. Study information: About one barcoded beta molecule per two T cells was the capture yield of template switching.

Study results and limitations: Unsorted PBMCs prevented conclusive naive versus antigen-experienced comparison.

A second 7 to 11 cycle PCR used barcoded and J-beta primers. Each sample provided no less than 2.5 million CDR3-containing paired-end reads. TCRdb re-analysed the 5' RACE reads in MiXCR, keeping a single row per CDR3 protein. Of some 1.4 million distinct CDR3 sequences listed, approximately 42% were seen once; the top ten hold 7.9%. Trimming pared 7 bases from V and 6 bases from J, leaving 19 bases between. CDR1 MNHEY and CDR2 SVGAGI come from the germline V gene. CDR3 length equals 14 residues. Details on this clonotype: The antigen is unknown.

The chain combines TRBV6-5 with TRBJ2-7, with TRBD2 as a possible D gene (5 bases). Source material: blood. This clonotype was obtained from a woman aged 18 to 35 in good health. The CDR3 protein is CASIPLAGNGEQYF. The CDR3 bases are TGTGCCAGCATTCCCCTAGCCGGGAACGGCGAGCAGTACTTC.